This T cell receptor beta chain derives from a study of T-cell memory formation after mild COVID-19. TCRdb reprocessed the 5' RACE reads with MiXCR, giving one entry per CDR3 protein. The sample yields hundreds of thousands of distinct CDR3 sequences, about a fifth seen once. The CDR3 spans 15 residues. The trim removed 4 bases at V and 4 bases at J, leaving 3 bases unmatched. Germline lookup yields CDR1 SNHLY and CDR2 FYNNEI. The receptor was derived from an adult woman who had mild COVID-19 (a few samples of this study predate the infection). Cell type and time point are not known. The specimen was PBMCs or a T cell subset sorted from them (not recorded which). The genes are TRBV2 and TRBJ1-5, with 11 bases fitting TRBD1. The chain's CDR3 is CASSGGQGANQPQHF. CDR3 sequence (DNA): TGTGCCAGCAGTGGAGGACAGGGGGCGAATCAGCCCCAGCATTTT.